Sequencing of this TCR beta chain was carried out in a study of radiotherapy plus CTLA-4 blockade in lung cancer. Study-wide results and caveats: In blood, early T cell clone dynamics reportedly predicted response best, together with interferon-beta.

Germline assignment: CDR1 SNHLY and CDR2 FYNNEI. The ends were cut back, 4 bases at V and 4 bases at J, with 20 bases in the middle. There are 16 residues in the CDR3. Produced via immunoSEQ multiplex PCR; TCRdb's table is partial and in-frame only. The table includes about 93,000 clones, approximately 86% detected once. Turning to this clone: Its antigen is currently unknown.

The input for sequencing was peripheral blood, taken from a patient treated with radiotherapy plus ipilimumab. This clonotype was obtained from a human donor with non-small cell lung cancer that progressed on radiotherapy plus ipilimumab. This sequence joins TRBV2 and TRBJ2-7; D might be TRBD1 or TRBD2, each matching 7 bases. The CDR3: CASSGGGRGRAYEQYF. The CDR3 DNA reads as TGTGCCAGCAGTGGAGGGGGGAGGGGGCGGGCTTACGAGCAGTACTTC.